Listed below are T cell receptor beta chains from one sample, sequenced in a study of T cell repertoires in cytomegalovirus infection. Via MiXCR, TCRdb re-called the reads, giving one row per CDR3 protein. The sample lists about 440,000 distinct CDR3 sequences, 30% to 40% occurring once. The sample was PBMCs. The receptors were sampled from a human donor in good health (CMV status not recorded). Some clones in this sample may be carry-over from other donors' samples. CDR3s include the opening cysteine and the closing phenylalanine or tryptophan. D genes are given only for firm matches. Clone size is given for some rows only: seen once, a few or many times, or a class if the clone is expanded.

CDR3nt,CDR3aa,abundance,v_gene,d_gene,j_gene
TGCAGCGGACAGGCTCCAGGGCGCGGCGAGCAGTACTTC,CSGQAPGRGEQYF,-,TRBV29-1,-,TRBJ2-7
TGTGCCAGCAGCCAGGACGGGGGCTATGGCTACACCTTC,CASSQDGGYGYTF,many,TRBV7-3,-,TRBJ1-2
TGTGCCAGCAGTCCGCGGGGAGGTGTCCGGGCCACCGGGGAGCTGTTTTTT,CASSPRGGVRATGELFF,few,TRBV28,-,TRBJ2-2
TGTGCCAGCAGTTACGGCGGGGGACAGGGTATCGACTATGGCTACACCTTC,CASSYGGGQGIDYGYTF,-,TRBV6-5,TRBD1,TRBJ1-2
TGTGCCAGCAGCAGTATCGAGGGAGACTCCTACGAGCAGTACTTC,CASSSIEGDSYEQYF,-,TRBV28,-,TRBJ2-7
TGTGCCAGCAGCGGGTACAGGGAGGTGCGCGGCTACAACTTC,CASSGYREVRGYNF,-,TRBV11-2,-,TRBJ1-2
TGCAGTACGGACAGGGCCGGCACTGAAGCTTTCTTT,CSTDRAGTEAFF,few,TRBV20-1,TRBD1,TRBJ1-1
TGCAGTGCTAGAGATAACCAGGGGGAGACCCAGTACTTC,CSARDNQGETQYF,few,TRBV20-1,-,TRBJ2-5
TGTGCCAGCAGGCACAGGGTAAGGGCGGGGACTAGCGAGTCAGATACGCAGTATTTT,CASRHRVRAGTSESDTQYF,many,TRBV7-8,TRBD2,TRBJ2-3
TGTTCCATCAGCTCGGCAGGGGGAAATACGCCGTATTTT,CSISSAGGNTPYF,-,TRBV7-9,TRBD1,TRBJ2-3
TGTGCCAGCAGCTTAGGCCTCGGGGACAACACCGGGGAGCTGTTTTTT,CASSLGLGDNTGELFF,-,TRBV7-9,-,TRBJ2-2
TGTGCCAGCAGCTTAGCGCAGAACAGGGAGGAGACCCAGTACTTC,CASSLAQNREETQYF,many,TRBV7-2,-,TRBJ2-5
TGTGCCAGCAGCAATCTCAACTTTCAGGGACGGACCCCCGAGCAGTACTTC,CASSNLNFQGRTPEQYF,-,TRBV4-1,-,TRBJ2-7
TGTGCCAGCTCGGCCGTGGATACGCAGTATTTT,CASSAVDTQYF,-,TRBV18,-,TRBJ2-3
TGTGCCTTACAACGACAACCTATCGACGAGCAGTACTTC,CALQRQPIDEQYF,few,TRBV30,-,TRBJ2-7
TGCAGTGCTGCCGGCGGCAGGGCGAGCTCTGGAAACACCATATATTTT,CSAAGGRASSGNTIYF,-,TRBV20-1,-,TRBJ1-3
TGCAGTGCTAGAGATCGGGGGAGCGATCAGCCCCAGCATTTT,CSARDRGSDQPQHF,-,TRBV20-1,-,TRBJ1-5
TGTGCCACCATGGGCACTGGGGCCAACGTCCTGACTTTC,CATMGTGANVLTF,-,TRBV24-1,-,TRBJ2-6
TGTGCCAGCAGTTCTGGGGGACAGGGGACCATCTATGGCTACACCTTC,CASSSGGQGTIYGYTF,-,TRBV28,TRBD1,TRBJ1-2
TGTGCCAGCAGCTTAGGGGACGTGGGGGCAAATGAGCAGTTCTTC,CASSLGDVGANEQFF,-,TRBV7-2,-,TRBJ2-1
TGTGCCAGTAGTATAGGATCAAGCACAGATACGCAGTATTTT,CASSIGSSTDTQYF,many,TRBV19,-,TRBJ2-3
TGTGCCAGCAGTCCCCCACCCGGGGGTACCTACGAGCAGTACTTC,CASSPPPGGTYEQYF,-,TRBV6-1,-,TRBJ2-7
TGTGCCAGCAGCTCCGACAGGGGAGCCCAGCCCCAGCATTTT,CASSSDRGAQPQHF,-,TRBV7-9,TRBD1,TRBJ1-5
TGTGCCAGCAGTTACGGAGGGGAACAAGAGACCCAGTACTTC,CASSYGGEQETQYF,-,TRBV6-5,-,TRBJ2-5
TGTGCCAGCAGTGAGACTAGCGGGGGGTACAATGAGCAGTTCTTC,CASSETSGGYNEQFF,many,TRBV6-1,TRBD2,TRBJ2-1
TGTGCCAGCGGCAATGGGGACAGAGGGGGGAATCAGCCCCAGCATTTT,CASGNGDRGGNQPQHF,few,TRBV7-2,TRBD1,TRBJ1-5
TGTGCCAGCAGCTCCCTATATCGGGGGGCCTACAATGAGCAGTTCTTC,CASSSLYRGAYNEQFF,many,TRBV7-6,TRBD2,TRBJ2-1
TGTGCCAGCAGTGCCCGGGGGGGCGGGACAACAACCTACGAGCAGTACTTC,CASSARGGGTTTYEQYF,many,TRBV6-6,TRBD2,TRBJ2-7
TGTGCCAGCAGCCTGGGTTGGGACTGGAGCTACAATGAGCAGTTCTTC,CASSLGWDWSYNEQFF,few,TRBV7-9,-,TRBJ2-1
TGTGCCAGCAGCTTAATTTCGGGGTGGCCTTTGAGCGAGCAGTTCTTC,CASSLISGWPLSEQFF,-,TRBV7-3,-,TRBJ2-1
TGTGCCAGCACCCTACTCCACGGACAGGGAATCGGAGTGTATGGCTACACCTTC,CASTLLHGQGIGVYGYTF,few,TRBV6-1,TRBD1,TRBJ1-2
TGTGCCAGCAGCCTTACTTTTCCAGAGTATGGCTACACCTTC,CASSLTFPEYGYTF,-,TRBV6-2/TRBV6-3,-,TRBJ1-2
TGTGCCAGCAGTTACTCGACGGTTTATTCACCCCTCCACTTT,CASSYSTVYSPLHF,once,TRBV6-5,-,TRBJ1-6
TGTGCCAGCAGCTTAGCAGTTAGCGGGGGGGCCATCTATGAGCAGTTCTTC,CASSLAVSGGAIYEQFF,many,TRBV7-2,TRBD2,TRBJ2-1
TGTGCCATCAGTGAGAAGGGGAACACTGAAGCTTTCTTT,CAISEKGNTEAFF,-,TRBV10-3,-,TRBJ1-1
TGTGCCAGCAGTGGAGCGGGACAGGGCCCTTTGCCTACGTGGGAGCAGTACTTC,CASSGAGQGPLPTWEQYF,-,TRBV12-3/TRBV12-4,TRBD1,TRBJ2-7